The subject of this entry is one TCR beta chain. Naivety among CD8 cells was defined by CD45RO negativity and positive CCR7 selection, thereby excluding terminally differentiated effector memory CD45RA+ cells. Here immunoSEQ multiplex PCR was the method, and the copy in TCRdb shows in-frame clones only, minus some. The sample has about 1,800,000 clones, approximately 94% seen once. The data were obtained in a study of shared clonotypes between healthy human individuals. V was clipped by 2 bases and J by 3 bases, with 4 bases between them. The germline V gene has CDR1 SGDLS and CDR2 YYNGEE. This CDR3 is 12 amino acids long.

The chain links TRBV9 to TRBJ2-3; no reliable D call. Sequencing was performed on naive CD8+ T cells sorted from blood. The sequence came from a man between 18 and 29 years old in good health. CDR3 region: CASSVHTDTQYF. CDR3 in DNA: TGTGCCAGCAGCGTGCATACAGATACGCAGTATTTT.